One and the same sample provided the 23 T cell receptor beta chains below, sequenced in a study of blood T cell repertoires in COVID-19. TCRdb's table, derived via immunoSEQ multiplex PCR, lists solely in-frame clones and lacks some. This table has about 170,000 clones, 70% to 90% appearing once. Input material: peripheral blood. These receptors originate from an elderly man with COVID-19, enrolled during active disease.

The CDR3 region has the DNA TGCGCCAGCAGCCCCCGGTGGGGTTCAAGGGGTGGCACAGATACGCAGTATTTT. Translating it yields CASSPRWGSRGGTDTQYF. The genes are TRBV4-3 and TRBJ2-3; perhaps TRBD1 as D (5 bases). CDR1 and CDR2 (germline): LGHNA, YSLEER. The CDR3 contains 18 residues. Trimming removed 4 bases at V and 1 base at J, with 21 bases between.

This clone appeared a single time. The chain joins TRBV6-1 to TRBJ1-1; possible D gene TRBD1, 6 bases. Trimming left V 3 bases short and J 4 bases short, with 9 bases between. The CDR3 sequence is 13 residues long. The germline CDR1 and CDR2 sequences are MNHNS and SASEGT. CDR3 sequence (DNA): TGTGCCAGCAGTGATCAGGGGACCACTGAAGCTTTCTTT. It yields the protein CASSDQGTTEAFF.

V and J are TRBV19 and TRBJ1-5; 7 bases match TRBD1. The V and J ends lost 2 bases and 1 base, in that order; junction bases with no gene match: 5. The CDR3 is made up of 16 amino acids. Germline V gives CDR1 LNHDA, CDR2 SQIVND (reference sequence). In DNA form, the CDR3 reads TGTGCCAGTAGTATATCTCAGGGGGGAAGCAATCAGCCCCAGCATTTT. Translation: CASSISQGGSNQPQHF.

The CDR3 spells CASSVVWGGSTVMQFF. The CDR3 DNA reads as TGTGCCAGTAGTGTAGTATGGGGAGGTTCGACAGTAATGCAGTTCTTC. The chain couples TRBV19 to TRBJ2-1; a possible D gene is TRBD2 (6 bases). The CDR3 loop spans 16 amino acids. The V gene's germline CDR1 is LNHDA and CDR2 SQIVND (reference sequence). The V gene lost 5 bases and the J gene lost 12 bases, with 26 bases spanning the gap.

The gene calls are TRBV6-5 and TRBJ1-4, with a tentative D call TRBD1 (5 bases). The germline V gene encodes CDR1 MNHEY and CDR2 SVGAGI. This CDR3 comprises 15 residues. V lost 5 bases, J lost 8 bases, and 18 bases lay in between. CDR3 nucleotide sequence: TGTGCCAGCAGTAGGGACGGCCAGGCGGGAGAAAAACTGTTTTTT. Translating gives CASSRDGQAGEKLFF.

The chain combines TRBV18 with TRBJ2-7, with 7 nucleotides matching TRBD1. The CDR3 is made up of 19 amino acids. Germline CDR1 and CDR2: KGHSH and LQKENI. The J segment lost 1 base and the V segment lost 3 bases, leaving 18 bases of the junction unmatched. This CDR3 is CASSPRRGPGPRFSYEQYF. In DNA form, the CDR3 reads TGTGCCAGCTCACCGCGTAGGGGGCCGGGACCCAGATTTTCCTACGAGCAGTACTTC.

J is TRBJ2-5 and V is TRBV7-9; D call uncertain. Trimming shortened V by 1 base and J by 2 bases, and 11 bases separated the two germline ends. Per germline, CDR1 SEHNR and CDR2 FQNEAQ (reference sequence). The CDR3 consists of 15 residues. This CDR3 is CASSLEWQRQETQYF. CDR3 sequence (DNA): TGTGCCAGCAGCTTAGAGTGGCAGAGGCAAGAGACCCAGTACTTC.

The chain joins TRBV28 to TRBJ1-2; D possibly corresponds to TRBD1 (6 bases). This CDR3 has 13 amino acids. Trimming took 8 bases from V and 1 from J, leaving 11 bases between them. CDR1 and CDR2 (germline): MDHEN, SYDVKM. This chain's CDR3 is CASFDRLNYGYTF. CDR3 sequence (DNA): TGTGCCAGCTTCGACAGGCTTAACTATGGCTACACCTTC.

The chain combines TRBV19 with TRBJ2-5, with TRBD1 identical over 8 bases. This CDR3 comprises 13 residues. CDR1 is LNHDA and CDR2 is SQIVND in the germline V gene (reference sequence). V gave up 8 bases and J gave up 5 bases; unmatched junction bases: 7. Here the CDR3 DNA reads TGTGCCAGTTCCCAGGGGGCAAGGGAGACCCAGTACTTC. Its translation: CASSQGARETQYF.

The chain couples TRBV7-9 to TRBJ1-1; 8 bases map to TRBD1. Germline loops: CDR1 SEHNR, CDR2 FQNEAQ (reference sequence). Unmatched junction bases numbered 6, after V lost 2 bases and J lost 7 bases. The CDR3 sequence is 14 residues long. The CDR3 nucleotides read TGTGCCAGCAGCTTAACCAGGACAGGGCTTGAAGCTTTCTTT. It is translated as CASSLTRTGLEAFF.

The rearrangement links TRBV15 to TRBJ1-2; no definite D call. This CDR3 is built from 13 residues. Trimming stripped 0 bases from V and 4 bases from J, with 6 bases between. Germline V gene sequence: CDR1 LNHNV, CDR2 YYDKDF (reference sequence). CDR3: CATSRDEGYGYTF. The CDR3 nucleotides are TGTGCCACCAGCAGAGATGAGGGCTATGGCTACACCTTC.

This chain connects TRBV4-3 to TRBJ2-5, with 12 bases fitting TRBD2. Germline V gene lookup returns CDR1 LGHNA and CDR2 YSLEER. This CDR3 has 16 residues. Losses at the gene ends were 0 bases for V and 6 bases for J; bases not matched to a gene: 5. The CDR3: CASSQDPTSGGKTQYF. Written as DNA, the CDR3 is TGCGCCAGCAGCCAAGACCCGACTAGCGGGGGAAAGACCCAGTACTTC.

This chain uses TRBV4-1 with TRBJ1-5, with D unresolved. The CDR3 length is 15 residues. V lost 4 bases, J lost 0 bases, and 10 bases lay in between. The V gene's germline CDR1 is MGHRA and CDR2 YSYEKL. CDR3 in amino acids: CASSPFLVSNQPQHF. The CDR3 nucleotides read TGCGCCAGCAGCCCCTTTTTAGTTAGCAATCAGCCCCAGCATTTT.

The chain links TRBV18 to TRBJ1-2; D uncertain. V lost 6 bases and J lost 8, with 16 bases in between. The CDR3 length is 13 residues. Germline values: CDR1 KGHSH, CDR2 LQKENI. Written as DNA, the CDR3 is TGTGCCAGCTCCCCCGACGGCCTGGGCGGCTACACCTTC. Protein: CASSPDGLGGYTF.

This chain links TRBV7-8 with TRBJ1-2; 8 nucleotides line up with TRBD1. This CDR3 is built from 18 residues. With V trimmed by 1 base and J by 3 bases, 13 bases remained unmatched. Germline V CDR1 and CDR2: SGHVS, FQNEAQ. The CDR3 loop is CASSLGMAGGVGDYGYTF. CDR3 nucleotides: TGTGCCAGCAGCTTAGGAATGGCAGGGGGCGTAGGGGACTATGGCTACACCTTC.

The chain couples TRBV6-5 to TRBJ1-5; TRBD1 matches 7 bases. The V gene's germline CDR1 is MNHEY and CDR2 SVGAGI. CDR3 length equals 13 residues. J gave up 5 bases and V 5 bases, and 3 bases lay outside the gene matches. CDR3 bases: TGTGCCAGCAGTCCAGGACAGGATCAGCCCCAGCATTTT. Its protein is CASSPGQDQPQHF.

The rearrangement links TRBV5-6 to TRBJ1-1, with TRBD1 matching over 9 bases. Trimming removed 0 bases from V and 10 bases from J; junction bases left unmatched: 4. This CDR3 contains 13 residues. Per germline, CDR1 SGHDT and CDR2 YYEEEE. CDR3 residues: CASSLGTGAVAFF. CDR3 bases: TGTGCCAGCAGCTTGGGGACAGGGGCGGTAGCTTTCTTT. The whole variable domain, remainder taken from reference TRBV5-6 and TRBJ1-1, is DAGVTQSPTHLIKTRGQQVTLRCSPKSGHDTVSWYQQALGQGPQFIFQYYEEEERQRGNFPDRFSGHQFPNYSSELNVNALLLGDSALYLCASSLGTGAVAFFGQGTRLTVV.

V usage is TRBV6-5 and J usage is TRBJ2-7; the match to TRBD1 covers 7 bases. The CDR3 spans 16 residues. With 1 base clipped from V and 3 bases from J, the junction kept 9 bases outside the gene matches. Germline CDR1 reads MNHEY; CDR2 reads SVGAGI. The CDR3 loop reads CASSYLPGQRFYEQYF. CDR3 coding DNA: TGTGCCAGCAGTTACTTGCCGGGACAGAGATTCTACGAGCAGTACTTC.

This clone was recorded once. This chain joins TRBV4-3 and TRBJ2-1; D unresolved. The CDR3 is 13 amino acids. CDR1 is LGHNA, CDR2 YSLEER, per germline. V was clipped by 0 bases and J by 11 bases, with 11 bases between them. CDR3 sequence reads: CASSQENGFQQFF. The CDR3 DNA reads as TGCGCCAGCAGCCAAGAGAATGGCTTTCAGCAGTTCTTC.

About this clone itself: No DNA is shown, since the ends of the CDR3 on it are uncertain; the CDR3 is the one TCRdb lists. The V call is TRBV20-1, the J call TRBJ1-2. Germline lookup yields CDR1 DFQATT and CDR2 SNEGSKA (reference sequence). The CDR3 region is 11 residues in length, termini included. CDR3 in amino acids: CSASPVGSGTF.

CDR3 DNA: TGTGCCAGCAGCCCAGGAAGGGACAGTAGAATCAATCAGCCCCAGCATTTT. Amino acid sequence: CASSPGRDSRINQPQHF. This chain joins TRBV7-8 and TRBJ1-5; 7 nucleotides line up with TRBD1. CDR1 SGHVS and CDR2 FQNEAQ come from the germline V gene. This CDR3 region has 17 residues. The V gene end was trimmed by 5 bases and the J gene end by 3 bases; junction bases not matched to a gene: 13.

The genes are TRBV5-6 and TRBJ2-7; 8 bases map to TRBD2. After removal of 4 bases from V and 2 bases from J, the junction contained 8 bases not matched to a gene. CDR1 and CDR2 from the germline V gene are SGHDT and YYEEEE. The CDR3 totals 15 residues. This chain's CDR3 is CASSRGGLGAYEQYF. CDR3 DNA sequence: TGTGCCAGCAGCCGCGGGGGGCTCGGGGCCTACGAGCAGTACTTC.

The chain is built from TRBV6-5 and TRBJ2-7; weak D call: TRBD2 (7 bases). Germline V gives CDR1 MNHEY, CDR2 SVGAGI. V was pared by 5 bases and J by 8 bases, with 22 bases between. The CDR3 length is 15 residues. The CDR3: CASSLARGGDQKQYF. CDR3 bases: TGTGCCAGCAGTCTCGCCAGGGGAGGGGATCAAAAGCAGTACTTC.